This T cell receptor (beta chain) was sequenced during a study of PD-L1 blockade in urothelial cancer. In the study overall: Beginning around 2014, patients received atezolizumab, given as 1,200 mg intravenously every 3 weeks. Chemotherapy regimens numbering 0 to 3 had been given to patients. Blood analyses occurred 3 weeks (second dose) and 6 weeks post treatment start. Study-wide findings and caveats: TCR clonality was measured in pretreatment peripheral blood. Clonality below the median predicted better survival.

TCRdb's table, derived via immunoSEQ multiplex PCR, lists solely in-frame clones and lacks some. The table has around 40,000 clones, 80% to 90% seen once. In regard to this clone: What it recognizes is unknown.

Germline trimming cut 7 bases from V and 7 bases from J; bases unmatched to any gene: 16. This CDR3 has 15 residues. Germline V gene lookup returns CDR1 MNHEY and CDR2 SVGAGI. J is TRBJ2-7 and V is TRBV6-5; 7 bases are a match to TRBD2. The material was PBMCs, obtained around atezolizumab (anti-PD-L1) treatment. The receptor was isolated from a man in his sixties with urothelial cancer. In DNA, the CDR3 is TGTGCCAGCAAAGGCGGGGGACTCCAAATGGGGGAGCAGTACTTC. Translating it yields CASKGGGLQMGEQYF.